This T cell receptor (beta chain) was identified during a study of cytomegalovirus exposure and HLA in healthy donors. Study summary: As released early, the data held 85 million to 95 million unique TCRs from HLA-typed donors. Study results and limitations: Cytomegalovirus status was reportedly diagnosed by the classifier with high sensitivity and specificity. In vitro checks showed that a few CMV-associated chains really do target CMV antigens.

The sample holds one count of this clone. Its antigen is unknown. The CDR3 sequence is 16 residues long. V was pared by 0 bases and J by 6 bases, with 10 bases of the junction left unmatched. Germline CDR1 MNHNS, CDR2 SASEGT. PCR amplification relied on 60 Vbeta primers (plus 13 Jbeta primers). Under the authors' procedure: Approximately 11 million of the 75 million to 95 million unique TCR beta chains counted in a later analysis were shared. The table came from immunoSEQ multiplex PCR; TCRdb's copy has only in-frame clones and leaves some out. Clonal size and the V and J genes are those of that table, whereas D and trimming came from the DNA. This sample has roughly 100,000 clones, with around 77% found just once.

Sequenced input: PBMCs. The chain employs TRBV6-1 and TRBJ2-5, with TRBD1 identical over 7 bases. The TCR sequence derives from a woman aged 55-70 years in good health and CMV-seropositive. The CDR3 DNA is TGTGCCAGCAGTGAAGCCCGCGTTGACAGGGAAAAGACCCAGTACTTC. Amino acid sequence: CASSEARVDREKTQYF.